The TCR beta chain under discussion was sequenced for a study of T cell responses to AZD1222 COVID-19 vaccine. Notes on the study in general: Spike-specific TCR breadth and depth grew following two AZD1222 doses.

The CDR3 has 16 residues. The V gene end was trimmed by 4 bases and the J gene end by 5 bases; junction bases not matched to a gene: 8. Germline CDR1 is SGDLS and CDR2 is YYNGEE. With regard to this clone: Antigen unknown.

TCRdb's table, derived via immunoSEQ multiplex PCR, lists solely in-frame clones and lacks some. Here the sample spans 100,000 to 150,000 clones, roughly 89% being singletons. The genes are TRBV9 and TRBJ1-4; 10 bases agree with TRBD1. The starting material was peripheral blood, obtained on day 0 of AZD1222 vaccination. The sequence came from an adult in good health. The DNA for the CDR3 is TGTGCCAGCAGCCGGGCGGAGGGACAGGGGAATGAAAAACTGTTTTTT. As protein: CASSRAEGQGNEKLFF.